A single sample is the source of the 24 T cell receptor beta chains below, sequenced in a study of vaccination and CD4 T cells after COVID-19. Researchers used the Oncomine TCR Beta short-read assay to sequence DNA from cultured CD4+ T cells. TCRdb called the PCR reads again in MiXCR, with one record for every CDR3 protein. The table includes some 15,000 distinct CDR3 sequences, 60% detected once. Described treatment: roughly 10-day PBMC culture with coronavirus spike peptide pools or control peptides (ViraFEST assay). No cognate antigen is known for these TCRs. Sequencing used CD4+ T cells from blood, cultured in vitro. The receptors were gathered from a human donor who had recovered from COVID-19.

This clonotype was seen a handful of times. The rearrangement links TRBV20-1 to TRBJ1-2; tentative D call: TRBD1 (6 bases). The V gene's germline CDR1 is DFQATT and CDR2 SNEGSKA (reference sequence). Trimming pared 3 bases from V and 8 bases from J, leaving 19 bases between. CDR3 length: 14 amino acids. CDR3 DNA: TGCAGTGCTAGTGGGTTCGGGGGCGGCGTCGGCTACACCTTC. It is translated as CSASGFGGGVGYTF.

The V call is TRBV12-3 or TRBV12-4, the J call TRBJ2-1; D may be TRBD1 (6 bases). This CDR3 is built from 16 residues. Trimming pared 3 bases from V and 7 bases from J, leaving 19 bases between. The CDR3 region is CASSFRRRTAQNEQFF. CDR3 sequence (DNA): TGTGCCAGCAGTTTTAGGAGGAGGACAGCCCAGAATGAGCAGTTCTTC.

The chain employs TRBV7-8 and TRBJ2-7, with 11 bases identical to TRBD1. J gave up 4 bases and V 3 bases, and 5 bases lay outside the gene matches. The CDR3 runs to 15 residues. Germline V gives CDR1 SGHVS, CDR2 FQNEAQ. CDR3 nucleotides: TGTGCCAGCAGCTTCTGGGACAGGGGGAGTTACGAGCAGTACTTC. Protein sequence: CASSFWDRGSYEQYF. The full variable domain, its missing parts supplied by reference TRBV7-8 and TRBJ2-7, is GAGVSQSPRYKVAKRGQDVALRCDPISGHVSLFWYQQALGQGPEFLTYFQNEAQLDKSGLPSDRFFAERPEGSVSTLKIQRTQQEDSAVYLCASSFWDRGSYEQYFGPGTRLTVT.

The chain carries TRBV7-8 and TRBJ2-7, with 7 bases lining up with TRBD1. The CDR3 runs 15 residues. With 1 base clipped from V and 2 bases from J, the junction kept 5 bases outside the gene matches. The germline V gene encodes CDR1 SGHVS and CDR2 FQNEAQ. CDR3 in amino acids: CASSLDRGLTYEQYF. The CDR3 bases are TGTGCCAGCAGCTTAGACAGGGGCTTAACCTACGAGCAGTACTTC.

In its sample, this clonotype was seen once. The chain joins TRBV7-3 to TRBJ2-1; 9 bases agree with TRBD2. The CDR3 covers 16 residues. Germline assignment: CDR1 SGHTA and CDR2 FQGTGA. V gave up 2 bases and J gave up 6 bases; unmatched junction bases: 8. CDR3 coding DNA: TGTGCCAGCAGCTTAGCTAGCGGGAACTCAGGCAATGAGCAGTTCTTC. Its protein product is CASSLASGNSGNEQFF.

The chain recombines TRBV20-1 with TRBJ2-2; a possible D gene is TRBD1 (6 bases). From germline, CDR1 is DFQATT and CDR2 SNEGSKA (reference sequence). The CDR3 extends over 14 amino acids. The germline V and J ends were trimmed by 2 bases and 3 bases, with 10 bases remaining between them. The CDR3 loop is CSARLGADTGELFF. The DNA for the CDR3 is TGCAGTGCTAGATTGGGGGCCGACACCGGGGAGCTGTTTTTT.

The CDR3 is CASSSPRVVNTEAFF. Written as DNA, the CDR3 is TGTGCCAGCAGCTCGCCAAGGGTCGTGAACACTGAAGCTTTCTTT. V is TRBV5-6 and J is TRBJ1-1; D is unclear. This CDR3 comprises 15 residues. The germline CDR1 and CDR2 sequences are SGHDT and YYEEEE. Trimming shortened V by 3 bases and J by 0 bases, and 12 bases separated the two germline ends. Full variable domain (missing parts from reference TRBV5-6 and TRBJ1-1): DAGVTQSPTHLIKTRGQQVTLRCSPKSGHDTVSWYQQALGQGPQFIFQYYEEEERQRGNFPDRFSGHQFPNYSSELNVNALLLGDSALYLCASSSPRVVNTEAFFGQGTRLTVV.

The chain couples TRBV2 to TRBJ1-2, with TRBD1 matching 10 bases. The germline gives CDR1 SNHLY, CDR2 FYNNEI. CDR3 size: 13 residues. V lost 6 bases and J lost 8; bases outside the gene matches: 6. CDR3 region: CASRGQGVWGYTF. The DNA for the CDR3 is TGTGCCAGCAGAGGACAGGGGGTATGGGGCTACACCTTC. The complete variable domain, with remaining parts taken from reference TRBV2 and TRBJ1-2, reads EPEVTQTPSHQVTQMGQEVILRCVPISNHLYFYWYRQILGQKVEFLVSFYNNEISEKSEIFDDQFSVERPDGSNFTLKIRSTKLEDSAMYFCASRGQGVWGYTFGSGTRLTVV.

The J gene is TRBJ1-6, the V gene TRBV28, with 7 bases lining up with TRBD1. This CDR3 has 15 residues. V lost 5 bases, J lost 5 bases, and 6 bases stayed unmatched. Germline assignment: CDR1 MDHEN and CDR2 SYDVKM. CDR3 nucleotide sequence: TGTGCCAGCAGTATCCTGCAGGGGGATAATTCACCCCTCCACTTT. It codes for CASSILQGDNSPLHF.

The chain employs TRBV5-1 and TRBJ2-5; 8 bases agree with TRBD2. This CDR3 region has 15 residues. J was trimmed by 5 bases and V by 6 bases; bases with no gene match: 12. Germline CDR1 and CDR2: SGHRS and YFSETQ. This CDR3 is CASTHGGGLQETQYF. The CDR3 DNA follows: TGCGCCAGCACCCACGGGGGGGGGCTTCAGGAGACCCAGTACTTC. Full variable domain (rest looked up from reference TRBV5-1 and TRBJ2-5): KAGVTQTPRYLIKTRGQQVTLSCSPISGHRSVSWYQQTPGQGLQFLFEYFSETQRNKGNFPGRFSGRQFSNSRSEMNVSTLELGDSALYLCASTHGGGLQETQYFGPGTRLLVL.

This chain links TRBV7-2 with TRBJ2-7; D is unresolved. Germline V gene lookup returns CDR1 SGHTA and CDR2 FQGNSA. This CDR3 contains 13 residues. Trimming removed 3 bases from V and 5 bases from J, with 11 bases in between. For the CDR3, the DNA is TGTGCCAGCAGCTTTGTTCCTCTTGACGAGCAGTACTTC. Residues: CASSFVPLDEQYF.

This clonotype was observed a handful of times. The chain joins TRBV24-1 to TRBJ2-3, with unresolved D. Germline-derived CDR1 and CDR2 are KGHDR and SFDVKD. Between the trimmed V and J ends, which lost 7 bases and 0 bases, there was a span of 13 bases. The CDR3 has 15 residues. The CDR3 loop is CATRGSAESTDTQYF. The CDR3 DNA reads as TGTGCCACCAGGGGGTCGGCGGAAAGCACAGATACGCAGTATTTT.

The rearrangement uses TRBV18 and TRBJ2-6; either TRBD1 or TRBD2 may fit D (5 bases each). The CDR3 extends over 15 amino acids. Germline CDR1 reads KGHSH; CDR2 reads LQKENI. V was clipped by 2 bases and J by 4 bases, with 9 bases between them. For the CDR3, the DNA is TGTGCCAGCTCACCATCGGGGCAAGGGGCCAACGTCCTGACTTTC. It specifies CASSPSGQGANVLTF. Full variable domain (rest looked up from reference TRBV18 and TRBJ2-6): NAGVMQNPRHLVRRRGQEARLRCSPMKGHSHVYWYRQLPEEGLKFMVYLQKENIIDESGMPKERFSAEFPKEGPSILRIQQVVRGDSAAYFCASSPSGQGANVLTFGAGSRLTVL.

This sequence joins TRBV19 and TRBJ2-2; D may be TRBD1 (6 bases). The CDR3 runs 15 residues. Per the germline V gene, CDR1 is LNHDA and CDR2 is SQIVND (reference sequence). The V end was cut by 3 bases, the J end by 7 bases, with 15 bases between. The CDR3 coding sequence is TGTGCCAGTAGTATCTTCTGGGGGCAGGGCGGGGAGCTGTTTTTT. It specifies CASSIFWGQGGELFF.

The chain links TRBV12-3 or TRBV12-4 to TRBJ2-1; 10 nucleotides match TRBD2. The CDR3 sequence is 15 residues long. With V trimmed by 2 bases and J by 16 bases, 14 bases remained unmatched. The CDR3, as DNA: TGTGCCAGCAGTTTATCTAGCGGGAGTCACGGTTCGCTTTTCTTC. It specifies CASSLSSGSHGSLFF.

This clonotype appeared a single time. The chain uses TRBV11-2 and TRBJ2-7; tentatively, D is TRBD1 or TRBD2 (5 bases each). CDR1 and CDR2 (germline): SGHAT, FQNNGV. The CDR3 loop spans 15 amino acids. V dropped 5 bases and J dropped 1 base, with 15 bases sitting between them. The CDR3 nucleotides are TGTGCCAGCAGCCCAGGGACGGCGAATTCCTACGAGCAGTACTTC. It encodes CASSPGTANSYEQYF.

Written as DNA, the CDR3 is TGTGCCAGCAGCTTAATTCCGGGACCAAACACCGGGGAGCTGTTTTTT. The encoded protein is CASSLIPGPNTGELFF. This rearrangement joins TRBV7-9 to TRBJ2-2; the D gene could be TRBD1 or TRBD2 (5 bases each). V lost 2 bases and J 2 bases, leaving 12 bases between the germline ends. CDR3 length: 16 amino acids. Per germline, CDR1 SEHNR and CDR2 FQNEAQ (reference sequence).

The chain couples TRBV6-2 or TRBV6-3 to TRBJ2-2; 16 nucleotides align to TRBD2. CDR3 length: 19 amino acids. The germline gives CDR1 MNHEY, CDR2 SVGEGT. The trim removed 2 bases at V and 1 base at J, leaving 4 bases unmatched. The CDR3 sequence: CASSYPGLAGGKNTGELFF. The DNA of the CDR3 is TGTGCCAGCAGTTACCCGGGACTAGCGGGAGGGAAGAACACCGGGGAGCTGTTTTTT.

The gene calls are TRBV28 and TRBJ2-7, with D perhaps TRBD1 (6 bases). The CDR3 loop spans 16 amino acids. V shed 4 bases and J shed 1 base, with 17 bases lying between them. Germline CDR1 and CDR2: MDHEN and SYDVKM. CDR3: CASSYPGQTKSYEQYF. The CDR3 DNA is TGTGCCAGCAGTTACCCTGGACAGACAAAGTCCTACGAGCAGTACTTC.

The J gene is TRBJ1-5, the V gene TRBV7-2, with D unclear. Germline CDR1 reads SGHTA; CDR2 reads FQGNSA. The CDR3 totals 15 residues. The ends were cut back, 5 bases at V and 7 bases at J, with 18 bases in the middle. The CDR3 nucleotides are TGTGCCAGCAGCCCCAGCGGGGAGATTGGGCAGCCCCAGCATTTT. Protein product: CASSPSGEIGQPQHF. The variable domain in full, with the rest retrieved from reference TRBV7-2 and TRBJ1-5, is GAGVSQSPSNKVTEKGKDVELRCDPISGHTALYWYRQSLGQGLEFLIYFQGNSAPDKSGLPSDRFSAERTGGSVSTLTIQRTQQEDSAVYLCASSPSGEIGQPQHFGDGTRLSIL.

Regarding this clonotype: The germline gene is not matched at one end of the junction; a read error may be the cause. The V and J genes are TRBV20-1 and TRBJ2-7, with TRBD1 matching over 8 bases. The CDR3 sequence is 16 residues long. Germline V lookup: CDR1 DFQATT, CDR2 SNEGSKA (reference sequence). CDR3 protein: CSAGDITGGSSYEQYF. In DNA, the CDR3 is TGCAGTGCTGGAGATATTACAGGGGGGAGCTCCTACGAGCAGTACTTC.

This chain's CDR3 is CASSEAPSGPQETQYF. The CDR3 nucleotides read TGTGCCAGCAGTGAAGCTCCTAGCGGCCCCCAAGAGACCCAGTACTTC. The gene calls are TRBV6-1 and TRBJ2-5; 7 bases map to TRBD2. With V trimmed by 0 bases and J by 1 base, 5 bases remained unmatched. CDR3 size: 16 residues. From germline, CDR1 is MNHNS and CDR2 SASEGT.

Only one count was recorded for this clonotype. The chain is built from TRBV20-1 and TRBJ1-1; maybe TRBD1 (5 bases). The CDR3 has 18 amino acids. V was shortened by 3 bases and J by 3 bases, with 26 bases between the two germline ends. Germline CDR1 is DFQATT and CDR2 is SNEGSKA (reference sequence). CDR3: CSARRTGLWGADDTEAFF. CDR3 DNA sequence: TGCAGTGCTAGGCGGACCGGCCTTTGGGGCGCGGATGACACTGAAGCTTTCTTT.

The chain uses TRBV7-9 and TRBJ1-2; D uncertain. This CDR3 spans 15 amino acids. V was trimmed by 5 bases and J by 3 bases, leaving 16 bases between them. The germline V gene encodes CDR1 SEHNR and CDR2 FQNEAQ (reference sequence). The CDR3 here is CASSKTLTDYYGYTF. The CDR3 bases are TGTGCCAGCAGCAAGACCTTAACAGACTACTATGGCTACACCTTC.